This T cell receptor (beta chain) came from a study of blood T cell repertoires in COVID-19. Study summary: Samples taken during acute and convalescent COVID-19 were collected in the United States, Italy and Spain.

Original methodology: Estimation of nucleated cell counts relied on the amplification of reference gene primers. The assay was immunoSEQ multiplex PCR, and TCRdb's table has in-frame clones only and misses some. V and J calls and clone size are copied from that table; D and trimming were computed from the DNA. In the table there are 30,000 to 45,000 clones, roughly 80% of which are singletons. Germline-derived CDR1 and CDR2 are MNHEY and SMNVEV (reference sequence). V was cut by 1 base and J by 4 bases, with 14 bases left in between. This CDR3 spans 16 amino acids. Sequenced input: peripheral blood. The source is a man between 60 and 70 years old with active COVID-19. The chain recombines TRBV27 with TRBJ2-1; perhaps TRBD2 as D (5 bases). The CDR3 is CASSLYSPTIYNEQFF. The CDR3, as DNA: TGTGCCAGCAGTTTATATTCCCCGACTATTTACAATGAGCAGTTCTTC.